The 2 T cell receptor beta chains given below trace back to one sample, sequenced in a study of technical replicates of blood from a few donors. Sequencing was performed with immunoSEQ multiplex PCR; in TCRdb, only in-frame clones are kept and a portion is missing. This sample carries around 80,000 clones, roughly 90% of them seen once, and the ten largest clones take 0.3% to 0.45%. Input material: T cells isolated from PBMCs. The receptors shown here come from a human donor in good health.

The chain is built from TRBV10-2 and TRBJ1-2; D is unresolved. The germline CDR1 and CDR2 sequences are WSHSY and SAAADI. V lost 2 bases and J 5 bases, leaving 9 bases between the germline ends. The CDR3 extends over 13 amino acids. CDR3 sequence: CASSEDAGYGYTF. In nucleotides, the CDR3 is TGCGCCAGCAGTGAGGACGCAGGATATGGCTACACCTTC.

This chain links TRBV5-1 with TRBJ2-3, with 9 bases that match TRBD2. The ends lost 0 bases at V and 4 bases at J; junction bases unmatched: 9. Germline CDR1 SGHRS, CDR2 YFSETQ. CDR3 length: 17 amino acids. The CDR3 DNA reads as TGCGCCAGCAGCTTGGGAGTAGGCGGGAGGGTCCCAGATACGCAGTATTTT. As protein: CASSLGVGGRVPDTQYF.